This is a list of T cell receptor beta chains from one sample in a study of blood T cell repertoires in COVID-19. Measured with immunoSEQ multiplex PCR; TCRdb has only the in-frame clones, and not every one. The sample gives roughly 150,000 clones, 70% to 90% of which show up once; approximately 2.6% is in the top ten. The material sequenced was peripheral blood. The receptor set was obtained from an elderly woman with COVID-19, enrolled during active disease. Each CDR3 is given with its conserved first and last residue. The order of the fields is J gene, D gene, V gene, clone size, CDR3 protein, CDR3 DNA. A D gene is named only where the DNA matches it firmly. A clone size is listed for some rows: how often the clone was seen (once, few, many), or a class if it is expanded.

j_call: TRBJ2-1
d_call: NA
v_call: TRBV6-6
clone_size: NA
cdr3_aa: CASSYSVNEQFF
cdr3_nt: TGTGCCAGCAGTTATAGTGTCAATGAGCAGTTCTTC

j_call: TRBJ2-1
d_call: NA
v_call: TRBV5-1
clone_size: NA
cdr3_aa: CASSPTRPSGGGNEQFF
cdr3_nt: TGCGCCAGCAGCCCCACTCGCCCTAGCGGAGGGGGAAATGAGCAGTTCTTC

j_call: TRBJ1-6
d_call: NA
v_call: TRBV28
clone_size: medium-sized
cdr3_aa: CASSPPRGNSPLHF
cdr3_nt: TGTGCCAGCAGTCCCCCTAGGGGGAATTCACCCCTCCACTTT

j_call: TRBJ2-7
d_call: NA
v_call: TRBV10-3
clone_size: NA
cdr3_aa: CATGTFVYEQYF
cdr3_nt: TGTGCCACCGGGACATTTGTCTACGAGCAGTACTTC

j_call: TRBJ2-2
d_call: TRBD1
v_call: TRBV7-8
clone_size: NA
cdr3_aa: CASALRGTGNTGELFF
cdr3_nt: TGTGCCAGCGCTCTACGAGGGACAGGCAACACCGGGGAGCTGTTTTTT

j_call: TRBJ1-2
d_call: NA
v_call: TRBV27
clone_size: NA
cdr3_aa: CASSLGGYYGYTF
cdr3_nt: TGTGCCAGCAGCTTGGGGGGATACTATGGCTACACCTTC

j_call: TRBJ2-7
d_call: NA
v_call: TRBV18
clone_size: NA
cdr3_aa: CASSPSIHYEQYF
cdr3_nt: TGTGCCAGCTCACCCAGTATCCACTACGAGCAGTACTTC

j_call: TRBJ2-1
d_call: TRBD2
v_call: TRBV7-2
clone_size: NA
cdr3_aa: CASSLRGGRNEQFF
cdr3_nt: TGTGCCAGCAGCTTACGCGGGGGGCGCAATGAGCAGTTCTTC

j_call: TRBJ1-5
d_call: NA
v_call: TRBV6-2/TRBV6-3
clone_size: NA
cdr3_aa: CASSYGGQPQHF
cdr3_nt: TGTGCCAGCAGTTACGGTGGCCAGCCCCAGCATTTT

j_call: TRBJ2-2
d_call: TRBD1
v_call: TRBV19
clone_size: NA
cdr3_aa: CASSRGTGSGELFF
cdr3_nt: TGTGCCAGTAGTAGGGGGACAGGGTCCGGGGAGCTGTTTTTT

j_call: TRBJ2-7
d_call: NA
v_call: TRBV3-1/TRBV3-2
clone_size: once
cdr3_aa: CASSQDPWQEDGYEQYF
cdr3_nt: TGTGCCAGCAGCCAAGATCCCTGGCAGGAGGACGGGTACGAGCAGTACTTC

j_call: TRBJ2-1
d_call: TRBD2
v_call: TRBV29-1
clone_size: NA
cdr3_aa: CSVEVALAGSYNEQFF
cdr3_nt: TGCAGCGTTGAAGTGGCACTAGCGGGATCCTACAATGAGCAGTTCTTC

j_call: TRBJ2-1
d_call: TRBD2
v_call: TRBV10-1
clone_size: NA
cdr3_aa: CASSALGRANEQFF
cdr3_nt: TGCGCCAGCAGTGCCCTCGGGAGGGCAAATGAGCAGTTCTTC

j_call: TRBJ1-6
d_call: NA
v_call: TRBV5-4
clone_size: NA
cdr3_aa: CASSQAGSRSPLHF
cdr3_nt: TGTGCCAGCAGCCAGGCGGGGTCTAGATCACCCCTCCACTTT

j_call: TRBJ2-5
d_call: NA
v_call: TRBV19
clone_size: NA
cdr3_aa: CASSPSGAAIRETQYF
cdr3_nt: TGTGCCAGTAGTCCCAGTGGGGCCGCGATACGGGAGACCCAGTACTTC

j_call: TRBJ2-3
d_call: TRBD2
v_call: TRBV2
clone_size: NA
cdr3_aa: CASRRTSGRVDTQYF
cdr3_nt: TGTGCCAGCAGAAGGACTAGCGGGAGGGTGGATACGCAGTATTTT

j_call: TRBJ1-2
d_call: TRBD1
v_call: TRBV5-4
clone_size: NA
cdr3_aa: CASSSGQGKDGYTF
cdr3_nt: TGTGCCAGCAGCTCGGGACAGGGGAAGGACGGCTACACCTTC

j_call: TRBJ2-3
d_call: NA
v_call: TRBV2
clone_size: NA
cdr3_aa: CASSRQTSTDTQYF
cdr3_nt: TGTGCCAGCTCCAGACAGACTAGCACAGATACGCAGTATTTT

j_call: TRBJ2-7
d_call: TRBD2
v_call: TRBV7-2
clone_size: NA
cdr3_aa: CASTRGGVHEQYF
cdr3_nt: TGTGCCAGCACCCGGGGGGGGGTGCACGAGCAGTACTTC

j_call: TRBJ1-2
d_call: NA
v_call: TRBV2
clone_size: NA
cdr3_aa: CASRTILDYGYTF
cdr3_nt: TGTGCCAGCAGGACAATCCTTGACTATGGCTACACCTTC

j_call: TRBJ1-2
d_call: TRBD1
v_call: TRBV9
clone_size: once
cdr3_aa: CASSDQTGGYGYTF
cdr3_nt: TGTGCCAGCAGTGACCAGACAGGGGGCTATGGCTACACCTTC

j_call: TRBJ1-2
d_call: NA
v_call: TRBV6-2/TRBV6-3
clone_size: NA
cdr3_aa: CASSYAGFGYGYTF
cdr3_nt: TGTGCCAGCAGTTATGCGGGATTCGGCTATGGCTACACCTTC

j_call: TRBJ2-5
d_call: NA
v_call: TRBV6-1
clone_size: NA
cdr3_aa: CASSETDDNQETQYF
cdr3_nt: TGTGCCAGCAGTGAAACAGACGACAACCAAGAGACCCAGTACTTC

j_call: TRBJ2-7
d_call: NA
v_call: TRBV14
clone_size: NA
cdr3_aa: CASRGRALGEQYF
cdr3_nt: TGTGCCAGCAGGGGGAGAGCTCTCGGCGAGCAGTACTTC

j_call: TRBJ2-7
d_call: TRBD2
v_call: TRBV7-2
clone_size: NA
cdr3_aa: CASSASGEGGQYF
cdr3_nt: TGTGCCAGCAGCGCTAGCGGGGAGGGGGGGCAGTACTTC

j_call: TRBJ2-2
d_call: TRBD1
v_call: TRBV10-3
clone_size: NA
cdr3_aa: CAISDPHRQGNTGELFF
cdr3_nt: TGTGCCATCAGTGATCCCCACCGACAGGGTAACACCGGGGAGCTGTTTTTT

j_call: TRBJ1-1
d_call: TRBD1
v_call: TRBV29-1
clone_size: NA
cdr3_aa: CSADRDMNTEAFF
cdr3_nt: TGCAGCGCTGACAGGGATATGAACACTGAAGCTTTCTTT

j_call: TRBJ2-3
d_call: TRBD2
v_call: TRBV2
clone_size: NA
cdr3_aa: CASSRGGGDTQYF
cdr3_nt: TGTGCCAGCAGCCGCGGGGGAGGTGATACGCAGTATTTT

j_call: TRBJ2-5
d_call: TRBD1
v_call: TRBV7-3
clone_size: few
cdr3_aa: CASSPGTGARGETQYF
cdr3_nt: TGTGCCAGCAGCCCAGGGACAGGGGCGCGTGGGGAGACCCAGTACTTC

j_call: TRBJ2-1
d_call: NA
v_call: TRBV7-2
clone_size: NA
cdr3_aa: CASSLARLNEQFF
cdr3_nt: TGTGCCAGCAGCTTAGCGCGGCTCAATGAGCAGTTCTTC

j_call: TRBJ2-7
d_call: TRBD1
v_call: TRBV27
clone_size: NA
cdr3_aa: CASSLVDRAREQYF
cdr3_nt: TGTGCCAGCAGTTTAGTTGACAGGGCGAGGGAGCAGTACTTC

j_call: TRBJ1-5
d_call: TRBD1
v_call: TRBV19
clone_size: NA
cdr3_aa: CASSPSDRNNQPQHF
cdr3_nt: TGTGCCAGTAGTCCCTCGGACAGGAACAATCAGCCCCAGCATTTT

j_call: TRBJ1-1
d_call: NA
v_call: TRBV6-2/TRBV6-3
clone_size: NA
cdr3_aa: CASSPSRAGTEEAFF
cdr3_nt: TGTGCCAGCAGTCCAAGTCGAGCGGGCACTGAAGAAGCTTTCTTT

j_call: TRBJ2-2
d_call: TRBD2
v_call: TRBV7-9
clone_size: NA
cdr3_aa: CASSSRLAANTGELFF
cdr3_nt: TGTGCCAGCAGCTCGCGACTAGCGGCGAACACCGGGGAGCTGTTTTTT

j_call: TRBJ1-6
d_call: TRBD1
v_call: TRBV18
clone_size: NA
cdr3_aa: CASSPTGDNSPLHF
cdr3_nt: TGTGCCAGCTCGCCGACAGGGGATAATTCACCCCTCCACTTT

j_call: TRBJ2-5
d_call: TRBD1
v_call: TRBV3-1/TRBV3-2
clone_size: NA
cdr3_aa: CASSPTGGETQYF
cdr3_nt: TGTGCCAGCAGCCCTACAGGGGGGGAGACCCAGTACTTC